Shown below are 12 T cell receptor beta chains from a single sample sequenced in a study of blood T cell repertoires in COVID-19 (dated by TCRdb to 2020 to 2021). The library was built by means of the immunoSEQ multiplex PCR assay. TCRdb took this table from immuneACCESS and kept in-frame rearrangements with V and J called. Such tables lack part of the clones; where checked against another copy, unresolved V genes explain under half of the gap, and the rest is unexplained. The sample data list under 500,000 clones, and around 89% of these were observed just once. The ten largest account for over 4% of the sample. The sample taken for sequencing was peripheral blood. These receptors originate from a woman aged 30 to 39 with acute or convalescent COVID-19.

The table lists this clone with a few counts. V gene TRBV6-5 combines with J gene TRBJ2-3, with D possibly being TRBD1 (6 bases). Germline CDR1 reads MNHEY; CDR2 reads SVGAGI. The length of the CDR3 is 12 residues. The V end was cut by 7 bases, the J end by 6 bases, with 11 bases between. The CDR3 protein is CASNKGDDTQYF. The DNA of the CDR3 is TGTGCCAGCAATAAGGGGGACGATACGCAGTATTTT.

In DNA, the CDR3 is TGTGCCAGCAGCATCGGGACAGCCAGAAGGTCTGGAAACACCATATATTTT. This translates into CASSIGTARRSGNTIYF. The chain has TRBV5-8 and TRBJ1-3; 7 bases are shared with TRBD1. Germline loops: CDR1 SGHTS, CDR2 YDEGEE. V lost 4 bases and J lost 1; bases outside the gene matches: 11. The CDR3 is 17 residues long.

This rearrangement joins TRBV30 to TRBJ2-2; 7 nucleotides agree with TRBD1. This CDR3 contains 14 residues. Looked up from germline, CDR1 is GTSNPN and CDR2 is SVGIG (reference sequence). Trimming removed 6 bases from V and 2 bases from J; junction bases left unmatched: 6. CDR3 residues: CACTGQPNTGELFF. CDR3 bases: TGTGCCTGCACGGGACAGCCTAACACCGGGGAGCTGTTTTTT.

The V and J genes are TRBV6-5 and TRBJ1-3; 9 bases match TRBD1. With 8 bases clipped from V and 5 bases from J, the junction kept 4 bases outside the gene matches. The CDR3 loop spans 13 amino acids. Germline V gene sequence: CDR1 MNHEY, CDR2 SVGAGI. CDR3 nucleotide sequence: TGTGCCAGCCGGACAGGGGACAGAAACACCATATATTTT. Amino acids: CASRTGDRNTIYF.

This clone was seen only once. The chain joins TRBV5-4 to TRBJ2-3, with D possibly being TRBD1 (5 bases). Trimming shortened V by 4 bases and J by 2 bases, and 14 bases separated the two germline ends. The CDR3 is 15 amino acids. Germline CDR1 reads SGHNT; CDR2 reads YYREEE (reference sequence). This chain's CDR3 is CASSGRVQDTDTQYF. For the CDR3, the DNA is TGTGCCAGCAGCGGAAGGGTACAGGACACAGATACGCAGTATTTT.

The chain carries TRBV2 and TRBJ2-1, with 7 bases aligning to TRBD1. V lost 8 bases and J lost 7; bases outside the gene matches: 5. The CDR3 runs 12 residues. Germline CDR1 reads SNHLY; CDR2 reads FYNNEI. This CDR3 is CASRDRVNEQFF. The CDR3 DNA sequence: TGTGCCAGCCGAGACAGGGTAAATGAGCAGTTCTTC.

V usage is TRBV28 and J usage is TRBJ2-7; 7 bases agree with TRBD1. The V gene's germline CDR1 is MDHEN and CDR2 SYDVKM. The V segment lost 8 bases and the J segment 2 bases; nucleotides outside the gene matches: 0. This CDR3 spans 11 amino acids. The CDR3 nucleotides read TGTGCCAGCGGGACAGCCTACGAGCAGTACTTC. Translating gives CASGTAYEQYF. The full variable domain, its missing parts supplied by reference TRBV28 and TRBJ2-7, is DVKVTQSSRYLVKRTGEKVFLECVQDMDHENMFWYRQDPGLGLRLIYFSYDVKMKEKGDIPEGYSVSREKKERFSLILESASTNQTSMYLCASGTAYEQYFGPGTRLTVT.

This rearrangement joins TRBV7-8 to TRBJ2-2; 8 nucleotides agree with TRBD2. CDR3 size: 18 residues. Trimming cost V 1 base and J 1 base; bases outside gene matches: 8. Germline lookup yields CDR1 SGHVS and CDR2 FQNEAQ. The CDR3 DNA is TGTGCCAGCAGCTTAGTGGTAGCGGGGAGAATGAACACCGGGGAGCTGTTTTTT. This encodes CASSLVVAGRMNTGELFF.

The chain uses TRBV5-1 and TRBJ2-1; the D gene is possibly TRBD2 (5 bases). The length of the CDR3 is 12 residues. V dropped 2 bases and J dropped 10 bases, with 10 bases sitting between them. Germline V lookup: CDR1 SGHRS, CDR2 YFSETQ. The CDR3 DNA is TGCGCCAGCAGCTTAGAACCGGGGGAGCAGTTCTTC. Translated, it gives CASSLEPGEQFF.

The chain uses TRBV9 and TRBJ2-7; D gene unclear. Germline CDR1 SGDLS, CDR2 YYNGEE. V was cut by 0 bases and J by 3 bases, with 13 bases left in between. CDR3 length: 15 amino acids. In nucleotides, the CDR3 is TGTGCCAGCAGCGTAGGTATATCCCCCCTCTACGAGCAGTACTTC. Protein: CASSVGISPLYEQYF.

The rearrangement links TRBV19 to TRBJ2-3, with 9 nucleotides matching TRBD1. Germline lookup yields CDR1 LNHDA and CDR2 SQIVND (reference sequence). The CDR3 is 16 amino acids. V lost 6 bases and J lost 4; bases outside the gene matches: 11. For the CDR3, the DNA is TGTGCCAGTAGCGATCCCGGACAGGGGAGCGCAGATACGCAGTATTTT. This encodes CASSDPGQGSADTQYF.

This clone was picked up one time. This rearrangement joins TRBV5-6 to TRBJ1-4, with TRBD1 matching 10 bases. Losses at the gene ends were 0 bases for V and 8 bases for J; bases not matched to a gene: 7. From germline, CDR1 is SGHDT and CDR2 YYEEEE. This CDR3 comprises 16 residues. This CDR3 reads CASSLGQGARGEKLFF. The CDR3 DNA reads as TGTGCCAGCAGCTTGGGACAGGGGGCGCGGGGAGAAAAACTGTTTTTT.